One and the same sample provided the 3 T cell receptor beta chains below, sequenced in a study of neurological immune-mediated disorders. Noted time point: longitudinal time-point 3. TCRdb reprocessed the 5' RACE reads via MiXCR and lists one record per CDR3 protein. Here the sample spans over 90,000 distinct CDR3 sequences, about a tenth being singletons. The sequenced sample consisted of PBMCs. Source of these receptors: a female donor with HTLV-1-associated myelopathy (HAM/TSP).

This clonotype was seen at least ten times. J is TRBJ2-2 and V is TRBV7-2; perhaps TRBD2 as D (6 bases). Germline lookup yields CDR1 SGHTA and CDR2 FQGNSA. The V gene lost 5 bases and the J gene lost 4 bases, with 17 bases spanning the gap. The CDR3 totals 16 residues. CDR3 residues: CASSPLEGFSTGELFF. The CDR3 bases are TGTGCCAGCAGCCCTCTGGAGGGGTTTAGCACCGGGGAGCTGTTTTTT.

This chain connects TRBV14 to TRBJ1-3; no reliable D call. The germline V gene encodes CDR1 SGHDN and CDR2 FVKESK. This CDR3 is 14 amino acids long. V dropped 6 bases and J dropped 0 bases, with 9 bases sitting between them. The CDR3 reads CASRQPGSGNTIYF. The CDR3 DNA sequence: TGTGCCAGCAGACAACCGGGCTCTGGAAACACCATATATTTT. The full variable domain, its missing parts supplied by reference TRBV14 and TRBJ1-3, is EAGVTQFPSHSVIEKGQTVTLRCDPISGHDNLYWYRRVMGKEIKFLLHFVKESKQDESGMPNNRFLAERTGGTYSTLKVQPAELEDSGVYFCASRQPGSGNTIYFGEGSWLTVV.

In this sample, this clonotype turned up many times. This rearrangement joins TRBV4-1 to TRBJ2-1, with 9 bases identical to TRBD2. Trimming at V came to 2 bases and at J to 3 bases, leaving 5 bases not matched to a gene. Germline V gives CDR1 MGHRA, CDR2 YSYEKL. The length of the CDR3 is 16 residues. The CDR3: CASSQTLAGIYNEQFF. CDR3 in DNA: TGCGCCAGCAGCCAAACCCTAGCGGGGATCTACAATGAGCAGTTCTTC.